Presented here are 20 T cell receptor beta chains from one specimen sequenced in a study of blood T cells in healthy people across ages. PCR was performed a second time for roughly 7 to 11 cycles using a sample-barcoded 5' primer and a J-beta primer mix. TCRdb re-derived calls from the 5' RACE reads in MiXCR, one entry per CDR3 protein. Of 1.5 million to 2 million distinct CDR3 sequences listed, about 30% are singletons. Material for sequencing was blood. Receptor source: a young woman in good health.

Points on this clonotype: This could be a read error, since a much larger clone is one nucleotide away. The chain joins TRBV12-3 or TRBV12-4 to TRBJ1-2; D remains unclear. The CDR3 sequence is 15 residues long. The CDR3 nucleotides are TGTGCCAGCACCAATATAGGAACGGTTGTCTATGGCCACACCTTC. Residues: CASTNIGTVVYGHTF.

The V call is TRBV6-1, the J call TRBJ2-2; TRBD1 might be the D (5 bases). The V end was cut by 6 bases, the J end by 4 bases, with 18 bases between. Germline-derived CDR1 and CDR2 are MNHNS and SASEGT. This CDR3 contains 16 residues. CDR3 in amino acids: CASSPNLRVGTGELFF. The CDR3 bases are TGTGCCAGCAGCCCAAATCTCAGGGTGGGCACCGGGGAGCTGTTTTTT.

This clonotype was seen only a few times. The CDR3 region is CASTRAGAYEQYF. The DNA for the CDR3 is TGTGCCAGCACTAGAGCGGGGGCCTACGAGCAGTACTTC. The chain links TRBV6-5 to TRBJ2-7; TRBD2 agrees at 8 bases. V gave up 7 bases and J gave up 2 bases; unmatched junction bases: 4. The CDR3 runs 13 residues. The germline gives CDR1 MNHEY, CDR2 SVGAGI.

There are many counts of this clonotype. The chain is built from TRBV20-1 and TRBJ2-1; 11 bases match TRBD2. J gave up 0 bases and V 3 bases, and 7 bases lay outside the gene matches. Germline assignment: CDR1 DFQATT and CDR2 SNEGSKA (reference sequence). The CDR3 runs to 17 residues. This CDR3 reads CSARGLADSLSYNEQFF. For the CDR3, the DNA is TGCAGTGCTAGGGGACTAGCGGATTCCCTCTCCTACAATGAGCAGTTCTTC.

The gene calls are TRBV20-1 and TRBJ2-1; no clear D gene. Germline CDR1 DFQATT, CDR2 SNEGSKA (reference sequence). The CDR3 runs to 15 residues. Trimming cost V 6 bases and J 6 bases, with 21 bases left between them. The CDR3 region is CSASPWRITLNEQFF. The DNA of the CDR3 is TGCAGTGCCTCCCCGTGGCGGATAACCCTCAATGAGCAGTTCTTC.

To note about this clonotype: At one end the junction does not follow the germline gene, possibly because of a read error. The rearrangement links TRBV7-6 to TRBJ1-5, with a tentative D call TRBD1 (5 bases). The CDR3 is 13 residues long. Germline V gives CDR1 SGHVS, CDR2 FNYEAQ. The CDR3 DNA sequence: TGTACCAGCAGCCCGATGGGGGATCAGCCCCAGCATTTT. This sequence encodes CTSSPMGDQPQHF.

Ten or more counts support this clonotype. This chain uses TRBV6-5 with TRBJ2-5; possibly TRBD1 or TRBD2 for D (5 bases each). Trimming pared 0 bases from V and 1 base from J, leaving 12 bases between. This CDR3 is 16 amino acids long. CDR1 is MNHEY, CDR2 SVGAGI, per germline. The CDR3 here is CASSYSGSGSQETQYF. As DNA, the CDR3 is TGTGCCAGCAGTTACTCTGGTTCAGGGAGCCAAGAGACCCAGTACTTC.

The sample holds a few counts of this clonotype. Since a much larger clone is just one base distant, this may be a read error. The chain couples TRBV20-1 to TRBJ2-5; 11 nucleotides agree with TRBD1. Germline values: CDR1 DFQATT, CDR2 SNEGSKA (reference sequence). CDR3 size: 12 residues. V lost 7 bases, J lost 8 bases, and 6 bases stayed unmatched. The CDR3 loop is CSGGTGGITQYF. The CDR3 DNA reads TGCAGTGGTGGGACAGGGGGAATAACCCAGTACTTC.

In its sample, this clonotype was seen a few times. The rearrangement joins TRBV20-1 to TRBJ2-7; 9 bases fit TRBD2. The CDR3 spans 14 residues. Germline CDR1 DFQATT, CDR2 SNEGSKA (reference sequence). V shed 6 bases and J 5 bases; nucleotides not matched to a gene: 11. CDR3 bases: TGCAGTGCCTCTATAAAGGGACTAGCCCACGAGCAGTACTTC. Its protein product is CSASIKGLAHEQYF.

The genes are TRBV7-9 and TRBJ1-2, with TRBD1 identical over 9 bases. This CDR3 has 15 amino acids. The V segment lost 1 base and the J segment 5 bases; nucleotides outside the gene matches: 5. The germline gives CDR1 SEHNR, CDR2 FQNEAQ (reference sequence). For the CDR3, the DNA is TGTGCCAGCAGCTTAGATTTAGGGACAGGGTATGGCTACACCTTC. Its protein product is CASSLDLGTGYGYTF.

The chain links TRBV3-1 to TRBJ1-2; no reliable D call. Trimming shortened V by 8 bases and J by 7 bases, and 11 bases separated the two germline ends. Germline V gene sequence: CDR1 LGHDT, CDR2 YNNKEL (reference sequence). The CDR3 extends over 11 amino acids. CDR3 nucleotides: TGTGCCAGCTCGAACGGAGGTGGCTACACCTTC. As protein: CASSNGGGYTF. Based on the CDR3 plus reference TRBV3-1 and TRBJ1-2, the full variable domain is DTAVSQTPKYLVTQMGNDKSIKCEQNLGHDTMYWYKQDSKKFLKIMFSYNNKELIINETVPNRFSPKSPDKAHLNLHINSLELGDSAVYFCASSNGGGYTFGSGTRLTVV.

The sample holds a few counts of this clonotype. The rearrangement uses TRBV27 and TRBJ2-7; unclear D gene. Germline V lookup: CDR1 MNHEY, CDR2 SMNVEV (reference sequence). Trimming shortened V by 2 bases and J by 4 bases, and 21 bases separated the two germline ends. This CDR3 comprises 17 residues. CDR3 sequence reads: CASSLAPRRVKEYEQYF. The CDR3 DNA sequence: TGTGCCAGCAGTTTAGCGCCCAGACGGGTCAAAGAATACGAGCAGTACTTC.

The rearrangement uses TRBV5-1 and TRBJ1-2; weak D call: TRBD1 (5 bases). This CDR3 contains 14 residues. CDR1 SGHRS and CDR2 YFSETQ come from the germline V gene. The V end was cut by 4 bases, the J end by 5 bases, with 15 bases between. This CDR3 reads CASSPKGREYGYTF. The CDR3 DNA reads as TGCGCCAGCAGCCCGAAGGGCAGGGAATATGGCTACACCTTC.

This chain connects TRBV10-2 to TRBJ2-3, with TRBD2 as a possible D gene (7 bases). The germline V and J ends were trimmed by 5 bases and 4 bases, with 22 bases remaining between them. The CDR3 runs to 17 residues. Germline CDR1 WSHSY, CDR2 SAAADI. Here the CDR3 DNA reads TGCGCCAGCAGTAGGTCGGGGGGCCCGGTTTTAGCAGATACGCAGTATTTT. It specifies CASSRSGGPVLADTQYF.

A few counts support this clonotype. The chain links TRBV20-1 to TRBJ2-1; 7 bases fit TRBD1. Germline loops: CDR1 DFQATT, CDR2 SNEGSKA (reference sequence). CDR3 size: 18 residues. V shed 1 base and J 6 bases; nucleotides not matched to a gene: 18. This chain's CDR3 is CSARVGRPTGPRFNEQFF. The CDR3 coding sequence is TGCAGTGCTAGAGTAGGACGACCGACAGGGCCCCGTTTCAATGAGCAGTTCTTC.

The CDR3 nucleotides are TGTGCCAGCGGGAAACGGCTCGTTAGCGGGAGGTACGAGCAGTTCTTC. Its protein product is CASGKRLVSGRYEQFF. The chain combines TRBV6-5 with TRBJ2-1; 10 bases match TRBD2. CDR1 is MNHEY, CDR2 SVGAGI, per germline. The CDR3 length is 16 residues. After removal of 8 bases from V and 10 bases from J, the junction contained 17 bases not matched to a gene.

The chain employs TRBV4-3 and TRBJ1-6; the match to TRBD1 covers 9 bases. The length of the CDR3 is 16 residues. Trimming cost V 2 bases and J 9 bases; bases outside gene matches: 8. Germline V CDR1 and CDR2: LGHNA, YSLEER. CDR3 sequence: CASSQTRGQGSSPLHF. The CDR3 DNA reads as TGCGCCAGCAGCCAAACCCGGGGACAGGGCAGTTCACCCCTCCACTTT.

Regarding this clonotype: A much larger clonotype is one base distant, so this may be a read error. The chain links TRBV2 to TRBJ1-1; the match to TRBD1 covers 8 bases. Germline lookup yields CDR1 SNHLY and CDR2 FYNNEI. After removal of 6 bases from V and 5 bases from J, the junction contained 11 bases not matched to a gene. The CDR3 is made up of 15 amino acids. The CDR3 sequence is CASRDRQGMGTEAFF. DNA of the CDR3: TGTGCCAGCAGAGACAGACAGGGGATGGGGACTGAAGCTTTCTTT.

The chain joins TRBV3-1 to TRBJ1-1; D is perhaps TRBD1 (5 bases). V was pared by 4 bases and J by 8 bases, with 11 bases between. From germline, CDR1 is LGHDT and CDR2 YNNKEL (reference sequence). The CDR3 covers 12 residues. The CDR3 reads CASSPMAGEAFF. In DNA, the CDR3 is TGTGCCAGCAGCCCAATGGCAGGGGAAGCTTTCTTT.

In its sample, this clonotype was seen many times. This sequence joins TRBV27 and TRBJ2-7; 8 nucleotides match TRBD1. The CDR3 runs 13 residues. V was pared by 6 bases and J by 5 bases, with 6 bases of the junction left unmatched. CDR1 MNHEY and CDR2 SMNVEV come from the germline V gene (reference sequence). The CDR3 sequence is CASSGQGAHEQYF. DNA for the CDR3: TGTGCCAGCAGCGGGCAGGGGGCCCACGAGCAGTACTTC.